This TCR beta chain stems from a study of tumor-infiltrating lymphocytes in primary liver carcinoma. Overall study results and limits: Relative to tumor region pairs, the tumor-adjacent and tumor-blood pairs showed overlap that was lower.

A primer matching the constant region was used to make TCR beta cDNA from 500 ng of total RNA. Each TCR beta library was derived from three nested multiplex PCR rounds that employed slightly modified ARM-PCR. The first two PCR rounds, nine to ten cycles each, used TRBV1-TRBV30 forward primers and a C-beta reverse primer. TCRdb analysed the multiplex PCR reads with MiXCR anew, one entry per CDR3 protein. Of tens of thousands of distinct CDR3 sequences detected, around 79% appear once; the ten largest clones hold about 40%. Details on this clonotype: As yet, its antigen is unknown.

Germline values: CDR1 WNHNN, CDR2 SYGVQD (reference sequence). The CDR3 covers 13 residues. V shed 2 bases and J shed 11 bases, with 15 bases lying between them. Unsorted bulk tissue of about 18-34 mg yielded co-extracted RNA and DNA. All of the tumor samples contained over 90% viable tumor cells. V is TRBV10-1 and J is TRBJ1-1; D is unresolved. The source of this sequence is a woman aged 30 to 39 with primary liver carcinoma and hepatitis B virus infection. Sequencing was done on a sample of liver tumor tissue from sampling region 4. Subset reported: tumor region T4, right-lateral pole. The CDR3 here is CASSEAGRERAFF. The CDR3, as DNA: TGCGCCAGCAGTGAGGCAGGCCGAGAGAGGGCTTTCTTT.